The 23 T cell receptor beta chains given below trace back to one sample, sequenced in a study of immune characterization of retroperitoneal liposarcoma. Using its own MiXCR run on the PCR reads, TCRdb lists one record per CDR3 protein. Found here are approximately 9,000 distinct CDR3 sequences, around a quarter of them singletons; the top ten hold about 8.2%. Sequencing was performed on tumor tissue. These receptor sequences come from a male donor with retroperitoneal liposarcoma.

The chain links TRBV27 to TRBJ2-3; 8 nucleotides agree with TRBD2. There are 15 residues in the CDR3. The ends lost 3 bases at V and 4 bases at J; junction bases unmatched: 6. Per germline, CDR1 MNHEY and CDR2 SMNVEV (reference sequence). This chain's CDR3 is CASSFSSGFADTQYF. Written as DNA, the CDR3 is TGTGCCAGCAGTTTTTCTAGCGGGTTCGCAGATACGCAGTATTTT.

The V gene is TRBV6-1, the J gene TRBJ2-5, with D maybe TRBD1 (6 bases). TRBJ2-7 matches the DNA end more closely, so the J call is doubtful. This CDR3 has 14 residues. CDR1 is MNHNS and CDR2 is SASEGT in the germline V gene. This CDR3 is CASSLPTGSYEQYF. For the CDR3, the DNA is TGTGCCAGCAGTCTCCCGACAGGCTCCTACGAGCAGTACTTC.

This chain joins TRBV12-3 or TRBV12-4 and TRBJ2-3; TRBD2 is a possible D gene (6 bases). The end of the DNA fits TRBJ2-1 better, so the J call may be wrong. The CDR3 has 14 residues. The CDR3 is CASSRTTGVYEQFF. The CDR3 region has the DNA TGTGCCAGCAGTCGGACAACGGGAGTTTATGAGCAGTTCTTC.

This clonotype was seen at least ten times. CDR3 DNA sequence: TGTGCCAGCAGCTTAGATCGGGGGGCAGGGGAGACCCAGTTCTTC. Translation: CASSLDRGAGETQFF. This rearrangement joins TRBV7-6 to TRBJ2-1; possibly TRBD2 for D (7 bases). The CDR3 extends over 15 amino acids. Germline CDR1 reads SGHVS; CDR2 reads FNYEAQ. V was pared by 1 base and J by 13 bases, with 20 bases between.

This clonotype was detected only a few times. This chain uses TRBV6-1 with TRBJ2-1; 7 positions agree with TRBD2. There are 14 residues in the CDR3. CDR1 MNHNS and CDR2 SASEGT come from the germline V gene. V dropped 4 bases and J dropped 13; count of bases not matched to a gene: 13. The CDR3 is CASSGGTKVNIQFF. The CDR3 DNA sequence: TGTGCCAGCAGTGGAGGGACTAAGGTGAACATTCAGTTCTTC.

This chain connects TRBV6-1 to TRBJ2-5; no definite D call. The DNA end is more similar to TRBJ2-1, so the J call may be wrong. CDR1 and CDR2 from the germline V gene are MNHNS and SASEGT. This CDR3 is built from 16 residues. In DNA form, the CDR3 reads TGTGCCAGCTGTAGTTCCCCCACGGGCCAAACCAATGAGCAGTTCTTC. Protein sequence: CASCSSPTGQTNEQFF.

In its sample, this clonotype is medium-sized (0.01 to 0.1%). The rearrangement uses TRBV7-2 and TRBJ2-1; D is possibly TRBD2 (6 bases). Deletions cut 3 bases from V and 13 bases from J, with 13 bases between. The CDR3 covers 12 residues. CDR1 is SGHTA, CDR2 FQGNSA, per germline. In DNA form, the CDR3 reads TGTGCCAGCAGCTTTCATAGGGAGGCCCAGTTCTTC. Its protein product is CASSFHREAQFF.

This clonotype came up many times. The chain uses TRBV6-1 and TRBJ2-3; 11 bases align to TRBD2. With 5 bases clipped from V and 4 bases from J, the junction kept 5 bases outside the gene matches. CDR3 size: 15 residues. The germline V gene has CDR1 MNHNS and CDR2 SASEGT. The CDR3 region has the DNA TGTGCCAGCAGTTCGACTAGCGGGGCAGCAGATACGCAGTATTTT. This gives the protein CASSSTSGAADTQYF.

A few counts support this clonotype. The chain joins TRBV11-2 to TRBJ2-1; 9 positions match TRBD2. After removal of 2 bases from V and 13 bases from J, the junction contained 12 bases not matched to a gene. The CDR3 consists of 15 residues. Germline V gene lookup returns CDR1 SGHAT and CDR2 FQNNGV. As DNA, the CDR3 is TGTGCCAGCAGCTTACTAGCGGGGCCCCAAGAGACCCAGTTCTTC. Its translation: CASSLLAGPQETQFF.

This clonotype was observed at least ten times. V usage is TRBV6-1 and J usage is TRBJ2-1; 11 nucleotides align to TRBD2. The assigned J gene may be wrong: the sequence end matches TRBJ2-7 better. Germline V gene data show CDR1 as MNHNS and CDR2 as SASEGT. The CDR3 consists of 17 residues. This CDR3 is CASSEAGGLAGGNEQYF. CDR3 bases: TGTGCCAGCAGTGAAGCTGGCGGGCTAGCGGGAGGCAATGAGCAGTACTTC.

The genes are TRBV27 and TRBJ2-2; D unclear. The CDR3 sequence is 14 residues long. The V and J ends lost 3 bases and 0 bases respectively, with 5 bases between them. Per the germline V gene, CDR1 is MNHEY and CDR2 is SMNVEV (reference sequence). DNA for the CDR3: TGTGCCAGCAGTTTGCAGGCGAACACCGGGGAGCTGTTTTTT. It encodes CASSLQANTGELFF.

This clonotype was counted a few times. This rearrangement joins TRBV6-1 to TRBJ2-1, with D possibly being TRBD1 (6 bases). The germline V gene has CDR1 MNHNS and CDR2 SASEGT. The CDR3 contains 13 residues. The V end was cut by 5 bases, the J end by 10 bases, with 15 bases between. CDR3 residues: CASSYTGNYEQFF. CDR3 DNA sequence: TGTGCCAGCAGTTACACAGGGAACTACGAGCAGTTCTTC.

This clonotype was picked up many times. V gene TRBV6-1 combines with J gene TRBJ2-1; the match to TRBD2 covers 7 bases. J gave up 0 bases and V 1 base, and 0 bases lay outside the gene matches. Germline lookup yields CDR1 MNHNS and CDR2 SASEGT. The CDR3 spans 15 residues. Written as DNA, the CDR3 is TGTGCCAGCAGTGAAGGGGGGGGCTCCTACAATGAGCAGTTCTTC. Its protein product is CASSEGGGSYNEQFF.

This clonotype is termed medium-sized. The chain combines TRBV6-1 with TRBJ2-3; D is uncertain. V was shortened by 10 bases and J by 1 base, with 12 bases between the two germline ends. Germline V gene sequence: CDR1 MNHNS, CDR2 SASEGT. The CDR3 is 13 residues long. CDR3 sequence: CATETSGTDTQYF. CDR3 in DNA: TGTGCCACCGAGACAAGCGGCACAGATACGCAGTATTTT.

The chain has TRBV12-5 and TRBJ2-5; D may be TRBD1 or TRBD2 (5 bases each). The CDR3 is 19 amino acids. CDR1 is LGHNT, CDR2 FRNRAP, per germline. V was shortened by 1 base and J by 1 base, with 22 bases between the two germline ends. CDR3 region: CASGLALGPANRIQETQYF. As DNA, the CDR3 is TGTGCTAGTGGTTTGGCCCTGGGACCCGCCAATCGCATCCAAGAGACCCAGTACTTC.

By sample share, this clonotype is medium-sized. CDR3 protein: CASSYYRGFNSRFTDTQYF. The CDR3 nucleotides read TGTGCCAGCAGTTACTACAGGGGGTTTAATTCTCGTTTCACAGATACGCAGTATTTT. This rearrangement joins TRBV6-6 to TRBJ2-3, with 8 bases identical to TRBD1. The germline CDR1 and CDR2 sequences are MNHNY and SVGAGI (reference sequence). This CDR3 contains 19 residues. Trimming took 1 base from V and 2 from J; bases not matched to a gene: 14.

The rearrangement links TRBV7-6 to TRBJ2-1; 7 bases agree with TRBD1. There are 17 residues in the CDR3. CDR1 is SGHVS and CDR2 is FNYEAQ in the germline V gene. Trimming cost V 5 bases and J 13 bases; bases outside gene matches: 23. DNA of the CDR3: TGTGCCAGCAGCCAAGACAGGGTATCAGCGGTACAAGAGACCCAGTTCTTC. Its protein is CASSQDRVSAVQETQFF.

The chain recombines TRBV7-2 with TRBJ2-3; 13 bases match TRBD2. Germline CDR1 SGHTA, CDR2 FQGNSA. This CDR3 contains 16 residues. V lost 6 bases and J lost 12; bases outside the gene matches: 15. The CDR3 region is CASRPGTSGVSETQYF. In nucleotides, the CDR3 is TGTGCCAGCAGGCCCGGGACTAGCGGGGTTTCGGAGACCCAGTATTTT.

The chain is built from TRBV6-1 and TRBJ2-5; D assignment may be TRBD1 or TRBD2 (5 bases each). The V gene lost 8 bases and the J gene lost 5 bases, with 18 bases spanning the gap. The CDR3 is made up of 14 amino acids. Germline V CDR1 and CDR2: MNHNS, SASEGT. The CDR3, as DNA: TGTGCCAGCGGCTTAGTGGGGGTCGGGGAGACCCAGTACTTC. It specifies CASGLVGVGETQYF.

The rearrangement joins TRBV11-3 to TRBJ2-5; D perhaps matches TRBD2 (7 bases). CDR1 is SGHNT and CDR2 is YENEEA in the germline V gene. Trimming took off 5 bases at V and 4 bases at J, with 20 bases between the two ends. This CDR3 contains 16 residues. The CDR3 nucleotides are TGTGCCAGCAGCCACCTAGGTGGCGGGGGCCTAGAGACCCAGTACTTC. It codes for CASSHLGGGGLETQYF.

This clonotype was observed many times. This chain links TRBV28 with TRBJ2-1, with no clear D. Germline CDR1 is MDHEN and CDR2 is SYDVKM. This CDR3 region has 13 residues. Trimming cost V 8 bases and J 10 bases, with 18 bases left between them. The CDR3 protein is CASSKRSRIEQFF. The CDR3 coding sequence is TGTGCCAGCTCAAAAAGGAGTAGGATAGAGCAGTTCTTC.

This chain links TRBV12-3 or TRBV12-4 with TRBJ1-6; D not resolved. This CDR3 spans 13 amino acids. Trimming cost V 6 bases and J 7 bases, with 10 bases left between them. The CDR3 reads CASRQADNSPLHF. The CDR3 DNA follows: TGTGCCAGCAGGCAAGCCGACAATTCACCCCTCCACTTT.

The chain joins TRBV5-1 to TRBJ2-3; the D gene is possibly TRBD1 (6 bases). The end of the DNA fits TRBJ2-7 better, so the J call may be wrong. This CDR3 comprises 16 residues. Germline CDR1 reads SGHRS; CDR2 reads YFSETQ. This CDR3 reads CASSLGDRSFTDEQYF. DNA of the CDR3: TGCGCCAGCAGCTTGGGCGACAGGAGTTTTACGGATGAGCAGTACTTC.